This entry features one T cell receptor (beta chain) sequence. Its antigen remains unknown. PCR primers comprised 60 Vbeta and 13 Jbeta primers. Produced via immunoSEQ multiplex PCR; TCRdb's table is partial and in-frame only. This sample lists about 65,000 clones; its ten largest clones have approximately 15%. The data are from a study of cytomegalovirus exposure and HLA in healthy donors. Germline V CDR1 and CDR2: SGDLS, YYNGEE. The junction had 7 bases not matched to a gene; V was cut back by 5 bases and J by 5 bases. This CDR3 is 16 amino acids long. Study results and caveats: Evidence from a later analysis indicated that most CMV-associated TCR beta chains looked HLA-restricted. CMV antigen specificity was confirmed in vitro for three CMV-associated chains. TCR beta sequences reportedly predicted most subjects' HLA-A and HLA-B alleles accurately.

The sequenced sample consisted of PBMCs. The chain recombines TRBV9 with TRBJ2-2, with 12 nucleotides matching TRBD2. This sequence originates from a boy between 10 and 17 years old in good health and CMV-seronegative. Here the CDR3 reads CASSHRLAGETGELFF. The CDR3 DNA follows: TGTGCCAGCAGTCATAGACTAGCGGGAGAGACCGGGGAGCTGTTTTTT. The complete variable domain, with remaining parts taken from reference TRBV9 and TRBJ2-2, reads DSGVTQTPKHLITATGQRVTLRCSPRSGDLSVYWYQQSLDQGLQFLIQYYNGEERAKGNILERFSAQQFPDLHSELNLSSLELGDSALYFCASSHRLAGETGELFFGEGSRLTVL.